This T cell receptor (beta chain) emerged from a study of cytomegalovirus exposure and HLA in healthy donors. Findings of the study overall: The productive fraction for most TCR beta V segments was about 90% or about 30% in an earlier analysis.

A word on this clone: What it recognizes is unknown.

Each donor was nominally healthy when sampled (though unrecorded immune exposures were likely). Primers for the PCR totalled 60 Vbeta and 13 Jbeta. TCRdb's copy holds only in-frame clones and misses some; the assay was immunoSEQ multiplex PCR. Here the sample spans roughly 200,000 clones, approximately 87% being singletons. Germline V gene sequence: CDR1 MNHNS, CDR2 SASEGT. Germline trimming cut 2 bases from V and 0 bases from J; bases unmatched to any gene: 3. CDR3 length: 15 residues. The sequence was collected from a man aged 25 to 40 in good health and CMV-seronegative. Material for sequencing was PBMCs. The J gene is TRBJ2-7, the V gene TRBV6-1; 8 nucleotides line up with TRBD2. Written as DNA, the CDR3 is TGTGCCAGCAGTGAAAAAAGCGGGAGCTCCTACGAGCAGTACTTC. Amino acid sequence: CASSEKSGSSYEQYF.